These 7 T cell receptor beta chains originate from one sample sequenced in a study of control samples from healthy donors and cancer patients. Profiled with immunoSEQ multiplex PCR; TCRdb holds only in-frame clones, not every one. There are under 150,000 clones in the sample; 93% occur only once, and about 2.8% lies in the top ten. The sample comprised blood. The receptors come from a young man in good health.

The CDR3 nucleotides are TGTGCCAGCAGCTTATCCGGGACGAAAGATACGCAGTATTTT. This encodes CASSLSGTKDTQYF. The chain has TRBV5-6 and TRBJ2-3; D is tentatively TRBD1 or TRBD2 (5 bases each). Looked up from germline, CDR1 is SGHDT and CDR2 is YYEEEE. Trimming took off 2 bases at V and 5 bases at J, with 12 bases between the two ends. CDR3 length equals 14 residues.

The genes are TRBV5-1 and TRBJ1-3; 10 bases map to TRBD1. The CDR3 consists of 15 residues. CDR1 and CDR2 (germline): SGHRS, YFSETQ. Germline trimming cut 5 bases from V and 4 bases from J; bases unmatched to any gene: 6. The CDR3 reads CASSRQGANGNTIYF. DNA of the CDR3: TGCGCCAGCAGTCGACAGGGGGCGAACGGAAACACCATATATTTT.

The chain combines TRBV28 with TRBJ1-6; maybe TRBD1 (5 bases). The CDR3 length is 20 residues. V was clipped by 6 bases and J by 0 bases, with 24 bases between them. Germline CDR1 and CDR2: MDHEN and SYDVKM. CDR3 region: CASSRNPRDVSSSYNSPLHF. The CDR3 DNA follows: TGTGCCAGCAGCCGAAACCCACGGGACGTATCAAGCTCCTATAATTCACCCCTCCACTTT.

The gene calls are TRBV10-3 and TRBJ1-2; weak D call: TRBD1 (6 bases). V was clipped by 3 bases and J by 8 bases, with 13 bases between them. Germline CDR1 reads ENHRY; CDR2 reads SYGVKD. CDR3 length: 13 amino acids. The CDR3 nucleotides read TGTGCCATCAGTGATCTAGGGGGAGAAGGCTACACCTTC. Protein: CAISDLGGEGYTF.

The rearrangement joins TRBV6-2 or TRBV6-3 to TRBJ1-5; D gene uncertain. The CDR3 is 16 residues long. Trimming cost V 7 bases and J 4 bases, with 20 bases left between them. In germline, CDR1 is MNHEY, CDR2 SVGEGT. The chain's CDR3 is CASTPLGRSLNQPQHF. The CDR3 DNA reads TGTGCCAGCACCCCCCTGGGCAGGTCACTAAATCAGCCCCAGCATTTT.

There are a few counts of this clone. The genes are TRBV5-1 and TRBJ2-7, with D perhaps matching TRBD1 (5 bases). The CDR3 is 13 residues long. Germline CDR1 SGHRS, CDR2 YFSETQ. V was pared by 0 bases and J by 6 bases, with 10 bases between. CDR3 in DNA: TGCGCCAGCAGCTTGGATGGGGCTGTCGAGCAGTACGTC. Amino acid sequence: CASSLDGAVEQYV.

CDR3 sequence reads: CASRPQGPYGYTF. The DNA of the CDR3 is TGTGCCAGCAGGCCACAGGGACCCTATGGCTACACCTTC. The chain uses TRBV6-5 and TRBJ1-2; TRBD1 is a possible D gene (6 bases). The germline V gene has CDR1 MNHEY and CDR2 SVGAGI. V dropped 6 bases and J dropped 4 bases, with 12 bases sitting between them. The CDR3 is 13 amino acids.